This T cell receptor beta chain was recovered during a study of cytomegalovirus exposure and HLA in healthy donors. About the research overall: In a previous analysis, approximately 110 million unique TCR beta sequences were found from some 180 million T cells. The study, taken as a whole, reports: A previous analysis found most TCR beta V segments productive roughly 87% or roughly 30% of the time.

Donors sampled were nominally healthy, though unrecorded immune exposures were likely. A note on this clone: Its antigen is undetermined.

This PCR relied on a set of 60 Vbeta primers and 13 Jbeta primers. Clones were sequenced by immunoSEQ multiplex PCR, and TCRdb holds only the in-frame ones, with some missing. The sample contains roughly 150,000 clones, just under 75% of which appear only once. Germline assignment: CDR1 MNHEY and CDR2 SMNVEV (reference sequence). After removal of 2 bases from V and 7 bases from J, the junction contained 8 bases not matched to a gene. This CDR3 has 15 residues. The sample was PBMCs. This clonotype originated in a woman aged 18-29 years in good health and CMV-seronegative. J is TRBJ2-1 and V is TRBV27, with 7 bases lining up with TRBD1. The CDR3 reads CASSLTGVLENEQFF. The CDR3 region has the DNA TGTGCCAGCAGTTTAACAGGGGTCCTCGAGAATGAGCAGTTCTTC.